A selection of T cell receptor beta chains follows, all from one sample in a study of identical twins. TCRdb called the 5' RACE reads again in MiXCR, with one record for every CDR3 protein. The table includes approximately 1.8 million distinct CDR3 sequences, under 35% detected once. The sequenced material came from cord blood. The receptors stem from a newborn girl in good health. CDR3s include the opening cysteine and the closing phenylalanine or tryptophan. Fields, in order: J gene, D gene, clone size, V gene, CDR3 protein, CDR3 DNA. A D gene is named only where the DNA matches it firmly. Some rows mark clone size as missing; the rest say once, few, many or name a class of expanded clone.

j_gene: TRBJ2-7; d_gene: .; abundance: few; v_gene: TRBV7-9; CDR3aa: CASSTSKAYEQYF; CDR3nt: TGTGCCAGCAGCACCTCCAAGGCCTACGAGCAGTACTTC
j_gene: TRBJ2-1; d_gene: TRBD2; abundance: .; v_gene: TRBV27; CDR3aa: CASSLKRLAFEQFF; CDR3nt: TGTGCCAGCAGTTTAAAGCGACTAGCGTTTGAGCAGTTCTTC
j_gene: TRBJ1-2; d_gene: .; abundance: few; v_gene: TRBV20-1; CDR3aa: CSARDGTNGYTF; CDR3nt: TGCAGTGCTAGAGATGGGACCAATGGCTACACCTTC
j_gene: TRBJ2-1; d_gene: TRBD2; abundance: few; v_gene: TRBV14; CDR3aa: CASSQRLAQREQFF; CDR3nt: TGTGCCAGCAGCCAACGACTAGCCCAGCGGGAGCAGTTCTTC
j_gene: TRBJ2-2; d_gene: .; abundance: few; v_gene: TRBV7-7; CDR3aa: CASSHSNTGELFF; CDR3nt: TGTGCTAGCAGCCACAGTAACACCGGGGAGCTGTTTTTT
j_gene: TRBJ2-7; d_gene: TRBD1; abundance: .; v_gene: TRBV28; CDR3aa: CASSLLVDRGHLNAYNEQYF; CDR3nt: TGTGCCAGCAGTTTATTGGTAGACAGGGGGCACCTGAATGCCTACAATGAGCAGTACTTC
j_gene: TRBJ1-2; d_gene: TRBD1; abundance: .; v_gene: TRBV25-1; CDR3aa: CASSDWTGANYGYTF; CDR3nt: TGTGCCAGCAGTGATTGGACAGGGGCTAACTATGGCTACACCTTC
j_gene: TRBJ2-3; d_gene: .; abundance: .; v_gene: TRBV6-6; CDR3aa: CATMMGGASTDTQYF; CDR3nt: TGTGCCACAATGATGGGCGGGGCCTCCACAGATACGCAGTATTTT
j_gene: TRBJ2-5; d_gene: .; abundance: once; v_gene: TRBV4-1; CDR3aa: CASSQDYRVGHPEETQYF; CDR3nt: TGCGCCAGCAGCCAAGATTACAGGGTGGGTCACCCTGAGGAGACCCAGTACTTC
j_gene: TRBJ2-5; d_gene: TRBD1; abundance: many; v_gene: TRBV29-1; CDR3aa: CSVDLGQGSIEGIETQYF; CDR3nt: TGCAGCGTTGATCTGGGACAGGGATCGATTGAGGGAATCGAGACCCAGTACTTC
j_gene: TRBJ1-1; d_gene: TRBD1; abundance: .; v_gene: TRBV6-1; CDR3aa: CASIGQGYTEAFF; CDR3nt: TGTGCCAGCATTGGACAGGGGTACACTGAAGCTTTCTTT
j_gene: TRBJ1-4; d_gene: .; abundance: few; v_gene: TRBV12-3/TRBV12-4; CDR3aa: CASSLTLGKGDEKLFF; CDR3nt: TGTGCCAGCAGTTTGACTCTGGGGAAGGGTGATGAAAAACTGTTTTTT
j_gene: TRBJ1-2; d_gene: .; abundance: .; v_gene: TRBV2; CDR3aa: CASSIPRADNYGYTF; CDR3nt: TGTGCCAGCAGTATCCCTCGGGCGGACAACTATGGCTACACCTTC
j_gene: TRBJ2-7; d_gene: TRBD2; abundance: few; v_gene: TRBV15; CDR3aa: CATSRDLHRKAGADEQYF; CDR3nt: TGTGCCACCAGCAGGGATTTGCATCGGAAAGCGGGAGCGGACGAGCAGTACTTC
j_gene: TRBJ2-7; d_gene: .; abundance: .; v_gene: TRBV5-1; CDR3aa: CASSLRASEPTYEQYF; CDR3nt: TGCGCCAGCAGCTTGAGGGCTAGCGAACCCACCTACGAGCAGTACTTC
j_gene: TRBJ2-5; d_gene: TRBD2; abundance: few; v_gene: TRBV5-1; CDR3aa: CASSTPGGETQYF; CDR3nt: TGCGCCAGCAGTACCCCGGGAGGGGAGACCCAGTACTTC
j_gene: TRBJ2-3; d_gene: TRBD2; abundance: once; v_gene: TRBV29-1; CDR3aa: CSVGPLDLAGFGTDSQYF; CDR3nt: TGCAGCGTTGGACCCCTAGACCTAGCGGGATTTGGAACAGATTCGCAGTATTTT
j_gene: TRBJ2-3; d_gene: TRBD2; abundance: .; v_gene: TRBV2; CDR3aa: CASMLAGGPYTQYF; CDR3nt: TGTGCCAGCATGCTAGCGGGGGGGCCCTATACGCAGTATTTT
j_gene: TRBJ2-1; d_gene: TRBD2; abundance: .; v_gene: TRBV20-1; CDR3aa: CSARDDWTSGGRSEQFF; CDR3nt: TGCAGTGCTAGAGATGATTGGACTAGCGGGGGGAGGAGTGAGCAGTTCTTC
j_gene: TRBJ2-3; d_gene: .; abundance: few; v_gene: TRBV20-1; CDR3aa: CSAGGEMSTDTQYF; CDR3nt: TGCAGTGCTGGGGGTGAGATGAGCACAGATACGCAGTATTTT
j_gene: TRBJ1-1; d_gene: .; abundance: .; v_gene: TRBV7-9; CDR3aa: CASSKPMGQGDLLNTEAFF; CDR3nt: TGTGCCAGCAGCAAACCTATGGGGCAGGGAGACTTGTTGAACACTGAAGCTTTCTTT
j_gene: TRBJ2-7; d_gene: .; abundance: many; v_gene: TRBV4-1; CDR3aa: CASSQVVTGWEQYF; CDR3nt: TGCGCCAGCAGCCAAGTGGTAACAGGCTGGGAGCAGTACTTC
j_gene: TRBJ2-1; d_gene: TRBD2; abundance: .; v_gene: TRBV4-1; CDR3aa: CASSLTGLAIGNEQFF; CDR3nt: TGCGCCAGCAGCCTAACCGGACTAGCAATCGGCAATGAGCAGTTCTTC
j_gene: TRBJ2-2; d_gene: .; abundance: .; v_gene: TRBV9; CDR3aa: CASSVGDLPSGQLFF; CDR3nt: TGTGCCAGCAGCGTTGGGGACTTGCCGAGCGGGCAGCTGTTTTTT
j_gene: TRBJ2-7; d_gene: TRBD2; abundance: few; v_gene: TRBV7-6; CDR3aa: CASSLGNQRGYEQYF; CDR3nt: TGTGCCAGCAGCTTAGGCAACCAGCGGGGCTACGAGCAGTACTTC
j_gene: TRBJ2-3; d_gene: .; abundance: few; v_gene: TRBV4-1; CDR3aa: CASSPIGGVVADTQYF; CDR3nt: TGCGCCAGCAGCCCGATTGGAGGGGTTGTCGCAGATACGCAGTATTTT
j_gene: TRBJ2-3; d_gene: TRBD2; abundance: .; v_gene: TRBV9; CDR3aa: CASSELGTTLTDTQYF; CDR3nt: TGTGCCAGCAGCGAGCTCGGGACTACCCTCACAGATACGCAGTATTTT
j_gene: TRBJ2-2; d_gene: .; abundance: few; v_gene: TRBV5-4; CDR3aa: CASSLVVPGELFF; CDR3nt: TGTGCCAGCAGCTTGGTAGTACCCGGGGAGCTGTTTTTT
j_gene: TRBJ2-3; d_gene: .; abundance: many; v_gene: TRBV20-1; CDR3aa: CSAAPGVTDTQYF; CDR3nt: TGCAGTGCTGCCCCAGGGGTAACAGATACGCAGTATTTT
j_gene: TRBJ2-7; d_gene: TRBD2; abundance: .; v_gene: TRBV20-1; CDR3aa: CSDRTSSYNEQYF; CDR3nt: TGCAGTGATCGGACTAGCTCCTACAATGAGCAGTACTTC
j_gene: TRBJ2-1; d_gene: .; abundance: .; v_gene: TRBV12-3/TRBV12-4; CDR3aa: CASSTGRVPGNEQFF; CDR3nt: TGTGCCAGCAGTACGGGACGCGTACCTGGCAATGAGCAGTTCTTC
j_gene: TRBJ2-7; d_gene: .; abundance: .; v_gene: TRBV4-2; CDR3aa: CASSQDLEGGFYEQYF; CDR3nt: TGTGCCAGCAGCCAAGATCTCGAAGGGGGTTTCTACGAGCAGTACTTC
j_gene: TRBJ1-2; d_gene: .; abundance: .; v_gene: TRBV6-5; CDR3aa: CASSYSAGAIYGYTF; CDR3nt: TGTGCCAGCAGTTACTCAGCAGGGGCCATCTATGGCTACACCTTC
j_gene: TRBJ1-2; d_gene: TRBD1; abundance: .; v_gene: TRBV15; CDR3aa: CATSRGPVQGANYGYTF; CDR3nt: TGTGCCACCAGCAGAGGCCCCGTACAGGGGGCTAACTATGGCTACACCTTC
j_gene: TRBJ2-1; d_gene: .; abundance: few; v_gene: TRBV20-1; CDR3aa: CSASPPTHNEQFF; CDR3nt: TGCAGTGCTAGTCCACCGACGCACAATGAGCAGTTCTTC
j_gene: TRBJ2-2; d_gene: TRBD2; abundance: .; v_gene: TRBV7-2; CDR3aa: CASSLTGLAGVKTGELFF; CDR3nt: TGTGCCAGCAGCTTAACCGGACTAGCGGGAGTAAAAACCGGGGAGCTGTTTTTT
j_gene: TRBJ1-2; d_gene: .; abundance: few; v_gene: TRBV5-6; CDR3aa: CASCSGGRANYGYTF; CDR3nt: TGTGCCAGCTGCTCTGGGGGCCGAGCTAACTATGGCTACACCTTC
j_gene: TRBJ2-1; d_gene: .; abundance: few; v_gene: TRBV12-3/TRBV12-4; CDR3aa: CASSLGFHEQFF; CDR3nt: TGTGCCAGCAGTTTGGGGTTCCATGAGCAGTTCTTC
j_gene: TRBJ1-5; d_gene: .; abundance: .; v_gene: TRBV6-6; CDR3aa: CASSYKSGVNQPQHF; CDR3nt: TGTGCCAGCAGTTACAAGTCAGGGGTCAATCAGCCCCAGCATTTT
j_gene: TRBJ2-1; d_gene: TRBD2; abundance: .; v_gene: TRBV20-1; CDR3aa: CSARDPSRGGYNEQFF; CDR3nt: TGCAGTGCTAGGGACCCTTCGCGGGGGGGCTACAATGAGCAGTTCTTC
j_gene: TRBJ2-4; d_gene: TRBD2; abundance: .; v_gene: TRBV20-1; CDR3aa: CSARDPRLGGGALKNIQYF; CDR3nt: TGCAGTGCTAGAGACCCCCGGCTTGGCGGGGGGGCCTTAAAAAACATTCAGTACTTC
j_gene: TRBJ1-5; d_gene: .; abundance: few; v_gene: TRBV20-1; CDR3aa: CSARDPAGSNQPQHF; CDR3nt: TGCAGTGCTAGAGATCCGGCAGGGAGCAATCAGCCCCAGCATTTT
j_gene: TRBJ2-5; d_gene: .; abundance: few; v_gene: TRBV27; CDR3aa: CATLYAETQYF; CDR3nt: TGTGCCACCCTTTACGCGGAGACCCAGTACTTC
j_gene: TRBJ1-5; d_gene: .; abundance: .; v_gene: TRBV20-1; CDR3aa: CSAKMAAVDQPQHF; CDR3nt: TGCAGTGCTAAAATGGCGGCAGTTGATCAGCCCCAGCATTTT
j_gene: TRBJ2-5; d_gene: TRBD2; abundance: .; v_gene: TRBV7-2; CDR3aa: CASSLVAGKGETQYF; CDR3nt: TGTGCCAGCAGCTTGGTAGCGGGAAAGGGAGAGACCCAGTACTTC
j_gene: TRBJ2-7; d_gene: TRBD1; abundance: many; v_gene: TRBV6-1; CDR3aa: CASSVDRGTYEQYF; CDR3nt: TGTGCCAGCAGTGTTGACAGGGGTACCTACGAGCAGTACTTC
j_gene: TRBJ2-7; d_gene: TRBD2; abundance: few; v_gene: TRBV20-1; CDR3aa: CSATARLAGGQYF; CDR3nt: TGCAGTGCTACCGCGCGTCTAGCGGGGGGGCAGTACTTC
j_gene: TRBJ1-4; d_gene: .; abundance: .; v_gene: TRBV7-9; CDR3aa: CASSTFAGTNEKLFF; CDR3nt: TGTGCCAGCAGCACCTTTGCGGGGACTAATGAAAAACTGTTTTTT
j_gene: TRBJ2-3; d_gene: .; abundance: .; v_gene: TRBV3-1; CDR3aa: CASSQSGVTDTQYF; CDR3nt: TGTGCCAGCAGCCAGTCGGGGGTCACAGATACGCAGTATTTT
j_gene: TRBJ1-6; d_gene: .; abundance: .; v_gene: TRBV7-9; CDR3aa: CASSFYAGLHSPLHF; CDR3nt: TGTGCCAGCAGCTTTTACGCAGGGTTACATTCACCCCTCCACTTT
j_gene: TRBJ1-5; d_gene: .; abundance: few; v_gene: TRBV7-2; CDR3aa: CASSPGAGDNQPQHF; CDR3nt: TGTGCCAGCAGCCCAGGGGCAGGGGATAATCAGCCCCAGCATTTT
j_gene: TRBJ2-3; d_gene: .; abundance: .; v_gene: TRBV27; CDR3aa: CASTPRSTGGSTDTQYF; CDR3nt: TGTGCCAGCACCCCTAGGAGCACTGGGGGTTCCACAGATACGCAGTATTTT
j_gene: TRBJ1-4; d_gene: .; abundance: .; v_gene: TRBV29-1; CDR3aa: CSVDRTNEKLFF; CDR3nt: TGCAGCGTTGACAGAACTAATGAAAAACTGTTTTTT
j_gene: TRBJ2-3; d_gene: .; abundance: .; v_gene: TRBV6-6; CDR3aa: CASSYVSGTRTDTQYF; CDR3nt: TGTGCCAGCAGTTACGTTAGCGGAACACGCACAGATACGCAGTATTTT
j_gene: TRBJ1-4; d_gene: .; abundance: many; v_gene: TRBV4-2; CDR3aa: CASSQDLEGGNEKLFF; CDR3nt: TGTGCCAGCAGCCAAGATCTTGAAGGGGGGAACGAAAAACTGTTTTTT
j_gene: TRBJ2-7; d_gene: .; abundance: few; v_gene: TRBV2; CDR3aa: CASRLEVNEQYF; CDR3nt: TGTGCCAGCAGGTTGGAGGTCAATGAGCAGTACTTC
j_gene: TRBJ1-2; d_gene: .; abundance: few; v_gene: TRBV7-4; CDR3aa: CASSLNTF; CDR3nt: TGTGCCAGCAGCTTAAACACCTTC
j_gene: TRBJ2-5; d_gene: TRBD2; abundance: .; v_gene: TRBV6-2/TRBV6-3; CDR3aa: CASSSSGWTGETQYF; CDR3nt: TGTGCCAGCAGTTCTAGCGGTTGGACGGGGGAGACCCAGTACTTC